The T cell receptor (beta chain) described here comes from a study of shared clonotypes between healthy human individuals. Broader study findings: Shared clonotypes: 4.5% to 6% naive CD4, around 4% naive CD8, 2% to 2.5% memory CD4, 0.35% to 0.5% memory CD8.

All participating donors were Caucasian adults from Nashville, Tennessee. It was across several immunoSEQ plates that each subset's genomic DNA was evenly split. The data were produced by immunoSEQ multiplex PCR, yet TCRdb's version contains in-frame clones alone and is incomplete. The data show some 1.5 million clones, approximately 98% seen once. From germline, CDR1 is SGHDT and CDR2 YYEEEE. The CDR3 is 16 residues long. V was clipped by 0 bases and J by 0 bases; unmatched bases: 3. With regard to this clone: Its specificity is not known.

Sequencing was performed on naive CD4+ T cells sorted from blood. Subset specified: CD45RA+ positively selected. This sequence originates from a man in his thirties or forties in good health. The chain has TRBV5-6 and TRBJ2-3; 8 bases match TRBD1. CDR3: CASSLAGGGSTDTQYF. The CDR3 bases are TGTGCCAGCAGCTTGGCAGGGGGCGGAAGCACAGATACGCAGTATTTT.